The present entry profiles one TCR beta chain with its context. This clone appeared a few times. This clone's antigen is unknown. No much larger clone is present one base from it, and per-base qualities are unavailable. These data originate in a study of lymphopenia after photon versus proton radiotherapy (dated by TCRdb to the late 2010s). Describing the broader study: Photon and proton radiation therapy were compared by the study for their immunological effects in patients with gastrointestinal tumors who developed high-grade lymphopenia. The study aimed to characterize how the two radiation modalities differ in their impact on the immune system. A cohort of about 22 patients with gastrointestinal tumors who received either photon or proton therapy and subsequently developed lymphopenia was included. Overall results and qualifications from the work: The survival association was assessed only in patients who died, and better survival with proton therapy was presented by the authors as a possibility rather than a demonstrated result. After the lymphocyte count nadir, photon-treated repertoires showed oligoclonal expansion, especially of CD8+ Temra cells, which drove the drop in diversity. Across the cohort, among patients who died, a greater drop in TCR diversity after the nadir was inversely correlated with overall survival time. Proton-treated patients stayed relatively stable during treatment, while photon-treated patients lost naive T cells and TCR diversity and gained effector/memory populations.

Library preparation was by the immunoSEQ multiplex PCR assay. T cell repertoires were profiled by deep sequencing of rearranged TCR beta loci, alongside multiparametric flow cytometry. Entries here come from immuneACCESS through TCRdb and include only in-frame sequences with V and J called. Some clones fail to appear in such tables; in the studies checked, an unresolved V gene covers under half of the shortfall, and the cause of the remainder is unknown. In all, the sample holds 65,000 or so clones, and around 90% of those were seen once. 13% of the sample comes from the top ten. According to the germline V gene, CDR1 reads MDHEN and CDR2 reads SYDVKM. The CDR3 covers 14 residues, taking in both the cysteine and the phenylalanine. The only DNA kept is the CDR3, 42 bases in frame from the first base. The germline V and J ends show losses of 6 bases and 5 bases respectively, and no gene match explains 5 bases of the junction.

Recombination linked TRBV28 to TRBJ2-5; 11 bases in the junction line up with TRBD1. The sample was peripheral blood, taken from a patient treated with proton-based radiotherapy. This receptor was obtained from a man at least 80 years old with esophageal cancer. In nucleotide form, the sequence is TGTGCCAGCAGCCGGACAGGGGGCGCGGAGACCCAGTACTTC. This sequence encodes CASSRTGGAETQYF.